This T cell receptor beta chain is drawn from a study of circulating and synovial CD4+ cells in juvenile arthritis. Study findings and constraints: Vbeta family usage analysis did not detect the pathogenic-like versus bulk difference. Compared with bulk blood, circulating pathogenic-like lymphocytes shared substantially more CDR3 sequences with synovial T cells. Bulk blood CD4 repertoires were more diverse than these.

This CDR3 spans 14 amino acids. CDR1 KGHSH and CDR2 LQKENI come from the germline V gene. V lost 3 bases, J lost 0 bases, and 1 base stayed unmatched. Only in-frame clones appear in the TCRdb table, and some are missing; sequencing was by immunoSEQ multiplex PCR. The sample lists fewer than 35,000 clones, nearly 95% occurring once. The sample holds one count of this clone. The antigen remains unidentified. Sequenced samples came from active juvenile idiopathic arthritis patients. Material for sequencing was CD4+ T cells from blood. This TCR was sampled from a human donor with juvenile idiopathic arthritis. The genes are TRBV18 and TRBJ2-7; 8 nucleotides match TRBD1. CDR3 DNA sequence: TGTGCCAGCTCACCGGGGACAGGCTCCTACGAGCAGTACTTC. It encodes CASSPGTGSYEQYF. The full variable domain, rest sourced from reference TRBV18 and TRBJ2-7, is NAGVMQNPRHLVRRRGQEARLRCSPMKGHSHVYWYRQLPEEGLKFMVYLQKENIIDESGMPKERFSAEFPKEGPSILRIQQVVRGDSAAYFCASSPGTGSYEQYFGPGTRLTVT.